This T cell receptor beta chain originates from a study of PD-L1 blockade in urothelial cancer. As for the study in general: Between 0 and 3 chemotherapy regimens preceded treatment for each patient. Blood was subjected to analysis at 3 weeks (second dose) and 6 weeks following treatment start.

Study-wide results and caveats: Survival was better when pretreatment blood TCR clonality fell below the median.

Sample time point: pretreatment peripheral blood. Each patient gave between 1 and 8 samples of peripheral blood mononuclear cells, which were collected pretreatment and during treatment. TCRdb keeps only in-frame clones here, not all; method: immunoSEQ multiplex PCR. The repertoire holds about 70,000 clones, 75% to 90% seen once, with approximately 4.5% in the top ten. In regard to this clone: The target antigen is unknown.

Germline CDR1 reads SNHLY; CDR2 reads FYNNEI. V was clipped by 6 bases and J by 2 bases; unmatched bases: 7. The CDR3 is 17 residues long. The sequencing here drew on PBMCs, taken around atezolizumab (anti-PD-L1) treatment. The gene calls are TRBV2 and TRBJ2-6; TRBD1 aligns across 10 bases. The TCR comes from a man aged 65-85 years with urothelial cancer. The CDR3 DNA sequence: TGTGCCAGCAGACCGGGACAGGGGAGACCTGGGGCCAACGTCCTGACTTTC. Protein sequence: CASRPGQGRPGANVLTF.